This is a list of T cell receptor beta chains from one sample in a study of cytomegalovirus exposure and HLA in healthy donors. Libraries were prepared by immunoSEQ multiplex PCR; TCRdb keeps only in-frame clonotypes and omits some of them. Of 150,000 or so clones in the sample, approximately 80% were seen once. The source material was PBMCs. Every receptor here comes from a woman between 40 and 50 years old in good health and CMV-seronegative. The CDR3 runs from the conserved cysteine through the conserved F or W. D genes are given only for firm matches. Clone size, where shown, is once, few, many, or a class for clones that have expanded.

CDR3 protein	CDR3 DNA	J gene	D gene	V gene	clone size
CAWSRREGGGLSGNTIYF	TGTGCCTGGAGTAGGAGGGAGGGGGGGGGACTCTCTGGAAACACCATATATTTT	TRBJ1-3	.	TRBV30	.
CASSYQEGSGYEQYF	TGTGCCAGCAGTTATCAGGAGGGTTCGGGTTACGAGCAGTACTTC	TRBJ2-7	.	TRBV6-5	.
CASSNTGGNYGYTF	TGTGCCAGCAGCAATACAGGGGGAAACTATGGCTACACCTTC	TRBJ1-2	TRBD1	TRBV7-2	.
CASRTSTGAYGYTF	TGTGCCAGCAGAACTTCGACAGGGGCCTATGGCTACACCTTC	TRBJ1-2	TRBD1	TRBV6-5	few
CATLGQHSGNTIYF	TGTGCCACCCTGGGACAGCACTCTGGAAACACCATATATTTT	TRBJ1-3	TRBD1	TRBV28	.
CASSPTGGVKPQHF	TGCGCCAGCAGCCCGACAGGGGGCGTAAAGCCCCAGCATTTT	TRBJ1-5	TRBD1	TRBV5-1	.
CASSLVSSLETQYF	TGTGCCAGCAGCTTAGTCTCTAGTTTGGAGACCCAGTACTTC	TRBJ2-5	.	TRBV7-6	.
CASSPSTDTQYF	TGTGCCAGCAGCCCCTCCACAGATACGCAGTATTTT	TRBJ2-3	.	TRBV5-4	.
CASSTGVSYGYTF	TGTGCCAGCAGCACCGGGGTGAGCTATGGCTACACCTTC	TRBJ1-2	.	TRBV11-1	.
CASSPGGGGSSYEQYF	TGTGCCAGCTCACCCGGCGGGGGGGGCAGCTCCTACGAGCAGTACTTC	TRBJ2-7	TRBD2	TRBV18	.
CATGGGSSYNEQFF	TGTGCCACAGGCGGGGGGAGCTCCTACAATGAGCAGTTCTTC	TRBJ2-1	TRBD2	TRBV30	.